Below are 27 T cell receptor beta chains sequenced from a single sample in a study of technical replicates of blood from a handful of donors. Assay: immunoSEQ multiplex PCR; the TCRdb copy retains only in-frame clones and omits some. Among around 89,000 clones listed, roughly 94% were seen once. Specimen: T cells isolated from PBMCs. Receptors were obtained from a human donor in good health.

The chain links TRBV27 to TRBJ2-1; TRBD2 matches 11 bases. Germline CDR1 is MNHEY and CDR2 is SMNVEV (reference sequence). The V gene end was trimmed by 5 bases and the J gene end by 3 bases; junction bases not matched to a gene: 3. The CDR3 runs 15 residues. CDR3 loop: CASSLTSGNYNEQFF. CDR3 DNA sequence: TGTGCCAGCAGTCTGACTAGCGGGAACTACAATGAGCAGTTCTTC.

This sequence joins TRBV7-9 and TRBJ2-7; TRBD2 matches at 7 bases. Trimming at V came to 0 bases and at J to 4 bases, leaving 9 bases not matched to a gene. Germline values: CDR1 SEHNR, CDR2 FQNEAQ (reference sequence). This CDR3 is built from 16 residues. DNA of the CDR3: TGTGCCAGCAGCTTAGCTGGGCTAGCGGATAATTACGAGCAGTACTTC. Protein product: CASSLAGLADNYEQYF.

As to this clone: The sample contains more than one DNA sequence encoding this CDR3. This chain links TRBV5-1 with TRBJ1-1; TRBD1 aligns across 7 bases. Per germline, CDR1 SGHRS and CDR2 YFSETQ. This CDR3 region has 13 residues. Germline trimming cut 2 bases from V and 3 bases from J; bases unmatched to any gene: 1. CDR3 coding DNA: TGCGCCAGCAGCTTAACAGGGGACACTGAAGCTTTCTTT. Translation gives CASSLTGDTEAFF.

The V gene is TRBV18, the J gene TRBJ1-4; D is perhaps TRBD1 (5 bases). Germline V lookup: CDR1 KGHSH, CDR2 LQKENI. Trimming left V 8 bases short and J 8 bases short, with 15 bases between. The CDR3 loop spans 13 amino acids. The CDR3 coding sequence is TGTGCCAGCACCGGCGGGACGAACGAAAAACTGTTTTTT. Protein sequence: CASTGGTNEKLFF.

The chain couples TRBV6-1 to TRBJ1-1, with 7 nucleotides matching TRBD1. Germline loops: CDR1 MNHNS, CDR2 SASEGT. This CDR3 has 15 amino acids. J was trimmed by 1 base and V by 1 base; bases with no gene match: 3. The CDR3 coding sequence is TGTGCCAGCAGTGAAGATACAGGGGAGAACACTGAAGCTTTCTTT. It specifies CASSEDTGENTEAFF.

V gene TRBV5-6 combines with J gene TRBJ2-5; TRBD2 matches 10 bases. CDR3 size: 14 residues. Germline values: CDR1 SGHDT, CDR2 YYEEEE. V trimming: 0 bases; J trimming: 6 bases; junction bases outside the gene matches: 2. DNA of the CDR3: TGTGCCAGCAGCTTGGGACTAGCGGGCCAGACCCAGTACTTC. Its translation is CASSLGLAGQTQYF.

The chain couples TRBV4-1 to TRBJ1-5; 9 bases agree with TRBD1. With 4 bases clipped from V and 7 bases from J, the junction kept 8 bases outside the gene matches. CDR1 and CDR2 (germline): MGHRA, YSYEKL. CDR3 length equals 15 residues. The CDR3 reads CASSLLRDREQPQHF. CDR3 DNA: TGCGCCAGCAGCCTCCTGAGGGACAGGGAACAGCCCCAGCATTTT.

The chain recombines TRBV9 with TRBJ2-3, with TRBD1 matching over 7 bases. The CDR3 is 17 amino acids. Germline V lookup: CDR1 SGDLS, CDR2 YYNGEE. The J segment lost 0 bases and the V segment lost 4 bases, leaving 11 bases of the junction unmatched. The CDR3 loop reads CASSLRGDRFSTDTQYF. In DNA form, the CDR3 reads TGTGCCAGCAGCTTGCGAGGGGACAGATTCAGCACAGATACGCAGTATTTT.

The gene calls are TRBV5-1 and TRBJ2-1, with D perhaps TRBD2 (5 bases). CDR1 is SGHRS and CDR2 is YFSETQ in the germline V gene. There are 14 residues in the CDR3. Trimming took 5 bases from V and 8 from J, leaving 17 bases between them. CDR3 DNA sequence: TGCGCCAGCAGTCGTGCGCGGGCCGTAGATGAGCAGTTCTTC. Its translation is CASSRARAVDEQFF. The entire variable domain, with the rest obtained from reference TRBV5-1 and TRBJ2-1, is as follows: KAGVTQTPRYLIKTRGQQVTLSCSPISGHRSVSWYQQTPGQGLQFLFEYFSETQRNKGNFPGRFSGRQFSNSRSEMNVSTLELGDSALYLCASSRARAVDEQFFGPGTRLTVL.

The chain uses TRBV18 and TRBJ1-2, with 7 bases fitting TRBD1. CDR1 KGHSH and CDR2 LQKENI come from the germline V gene. V lost 6 bases and J lost 8; bases outside the gene matches: 6. The CDR3 has 12 residues. CDR3 sequence: CASSRDREGYTF. The DNA for the CDR3 is TGTGCCAGCTCGCGCGACAGGGAAGGCTACACCTTC.

The chain carries TRBV30 and TRBJ1-4; TRBD1 matches at 7 bases. Germline CDR1 GTSNPN, CDR2 SVGIG (reference sequence). Trimming at V came to 2 bases and at J to 4 bases, leaving 7 bases not matched to a gene. The CDR3 is made up of 15 amino acids. The CDR3 sequence is CAWSPGDRDNEKLFF. CDR3 in DNA: TGTGCCTGGAGTCCTGGGGACAGAGATAATGAAAAACTGTTTTTT. The variable domain in full, with the rest retrieved from reference TRBV30 and TRBJ1-4, is SQTIHQWPATLVQPVGSPLSLECTVEGTSNPNLYWYRQAAGRGLQLLFYSVGIGQISSEVPQNLSASRPQDRQFILSSKKLLLSDSGFYLCAWSPGDRDNEKLFFGSGTQLSVL.

This clone appeared a single time. The J gene is TRBJ1-2, the V gene TRBV6-5, with 8 positions matching TRBD1. Germline lookup yields CDR1 MNHEY and CDR2 SVGAGI. The CDR3 has 14 amino acids. Unmatched junction bases numbered 11, after V lost 6 bases and J lost 8 bases. CDR3 protein: CASSYGQGTGGYTF. CDR3 in DNA: TGTGCCAGCAGCTATGGACAGGGCACAGGAGGCTACACCTTC.

The V gene is TRBV9, the J gene TRBJ2-3, with TRBD2 matching 8 bases. This CDR3 has 15 amino acids. V trimming: 1 base; J trimming: 2 bases; junction bases outside the gene matches: 3. CDR1 SGDLS and CDR2 YYNGEE come from the germline V gene. CDR3 amino acids: CASSVSGLATDTQYF. Here the CDR3 DNA reads TGTGCCAGCAGCGTATCAGGACTAGCCACAGATACGCAGTATTTT.

This chain links TRBV4-1 with TRBJ2-7, with 8 bases matching TRBD2. CDR1 and CDR2 (germline): MGHRA, YSYEKL. The V and J ends lost 0 bases and 7 bases, in that order; junction bases with no gene match: 14. The CDR3 loop spans 17 amino acids. The CDR3 sequence: CASSQDWASGRVREQYF. Written as DNA, the CDR3 is TGCGCCAGCAGCCAAGATTGGGCCAGCGGGAGAGTACGGGAGCAGTACTTC.

Here the CDR3 reads CASSVGLAGGYEQYF. The CDR3 DNA is TGTGCCAGCAGCGTCGGACTAGCGGGAGGATACGAGCAGTACTTC. This chain joins TRBV28 and TRBJ2-7, with 14 bases that match TRBD2. The CDR3 has 15 amino acids. From germline, CDR1 is MDHEN and CDR2 SYDVKM. The V segment lost 6 bases and the J segment 4 bases; nucleotides outside the gene matches: 5.

V usage is TRBV5-4 and J usage is TRBJ2-2; D gene ambiguous. Germline lookup yields CDR1 SGHNT and CDR2 YYREEE (reference sequence). The CDR3 is 15 residues long. Trimming shortened V by 2 bases and J by 1 base, and 9 bases separated the two germline ends. The CDR3 sequence is CASSFEPLNTGELFF. In DNA form, the CDR3 reads TGTGCCAGCAGCTTTGAGCCCCTGAACACCGGGGAGCTGTTTTTT.

The J gene is TRBJ2-1, the V gene TRBV19; weak D call: TRBD2 (6 bases). The V gene lost 3 bases and the J gene lost 0 bases, with 9 bases spanning the gap. Germline V gene data show CDR1 as LNHDA and CDR2 as SQIVND (reference sequence). There are 15 residues in the CDR3. The CDR3 here is CASSIGGNSYNEQFF. The CDR3, as DNA: TGTGCCAGTAGTATTGGGGGGAACTCCTACAATGAGCAGTTCTTC.

With regard to this clone: No conserved phenylalanine or tryptophan is present at the end of the CDR3, so a read error is the likely explanation. It is unclear where the CDR3 begins or ends on the DNA, so no DNA is shown, and the CDR3 is as TCRdb lists it. The chain combines TRBV7-9 with TRBJ1-1; the table's D call, TRBD1, has no DNA check behind it. The germline V gene encodes CDR1 SEHNR and CDR2 FQNEAQ (reference sequence). From its first to its last residue, the CDR3 has 12 amino acids. CDR3 amino acids: CASSLEDRSFVS.

V usage is TRBV6-5 and J usage is TRBJ1-2; a weak D match, TRBD1 (6 bases). Germline CDR1 reads MNHEY; CDR2 reads SVGAGI. V was trimmed by 6 bases and J by 0 bases, leaving 14 bases between them. The CDR3 covers 15 residues. CDR3 sequence (DNA): TGTGCCAGCAGCAGGACAGAAGATTCTAACTATGGCTACACCTTC. Its protein is CASSRTEDSNYGYTF.

The rearrangement links TRBV9 to TRBJ1-2; no definite D call. V was trimmed by 4 bases and J by 8 bases, leaving 21 bases between them. The germline V gene encodes CDR1 SGDLS and CDR2 YYNGEE. The CDR3 contains 15 residues. The CDR3 protein is CASSPRGGYMGGYTF. The CDR3 bases are TGTGCCAGCAGCCCCCGGGGAGGGTACATGGGAGGCTACACCTTC.

The V and J genes are TRBV4-1 and TRBJ2-1; 9 nucleotides agree with TRBD2. V lost 11 bases to trimming and J lost 8 bases; unmatched junction nucleotides: 10. CDR1 is MGHRA and CDR2 is YSYEKL in the germline V gene. The CDR3 loop spans 13 amino acids. The CDR3 reads CAGGSGLADEQFF. DNA for the CDR3: TGCGCCGGAGGGTCGGGACTAGCCGATGAGCAGTTCTTC.

V usage is TRBV29-1 and J usage is TRBJ2-7, with TRBD2 as a possible D gene (5 bases). The germline V and J ends were trimmed by 5 bases and 5 bases, with 22 bases remaining between them. The germline V gene has CDR1 SQVTM and CDR2 ANQGSEA. The CDR3 has 15 amino acids. The CDR3 sequence is CSVLVIGMRGNEQYF. The CDR3, as DNA: TGCAGCGTTCTTGTCATCGGGATGAGAGGTAACGAGCAGTACTTC.

The CDR3 region has the DNA TGTGCCACCAGGGCCCCAGGGCATGTAGATACGCAGTATTTT. Its translation: CATRAPGHVDTQYF. The chain carries TRBV15 and TRBJ2-3, with TRBD1 as a possible D gene (5 bases). The V end lost 6 bases, the J end lost 5 bases, and 15 bases lay between the germline ends. Germline V CDR1 and CDR2: LNHNV, YYDKDF (reference sequence). CDR3 length: 14 amino acids.

J is TRBJ2-3 and V is TRBV7-6, with TRBD2 identical over 8 bases. This CDR3 contains 12 residues. The germline V gene has CDR1 SGHVS and CDR2 FNYEAQ. V trimming: 5 bases; J trimming: 9 bases; junction bases outside the gene matches: 4. CDR3 nucleotide sequence: TGTGCCAGCAGCGGGGAGCGGGGGACGCAGTATTTT. Its protein is CASSGERGTQYF.

V gene TRBV11-2 combines with J gene TRBJ2-1; 10 bases match TRBD2. V shed 0 bases, J shed 6 bases, and the junction held 2 bases outside the gene matches. Germline V gives CDR1 SGHAT, CDR2 FQNNGV. This CDR3 spans 15 amino acids. The CDR3 DNA reads TGTGCCAGCAGCTTAGAAGCTAGCGGGGGCAATGAGCAGTTCTTC. Amino acid sequence: CASSLEASGGNEQFF.

The chain has TRBV28 and TRBJ2-3; the match to TRBD1 covers 10 bases. This CDR3 contains 16 residues. The germline gives CDR1 MDHEN, CDR2 SYDVKM. Losses at the gene ends were 4 bases for V and 4 bases for J; bases not matched to a gene: 8. Here the CDR3 reads CASSSAGTGVADTQYF. Here the CDR3 DNA reads TGTGCCAGCAGTTCTGCCGGGACAGGGGTAGCAGATACGCAGTATTTT.

V is TRBV6-6 and J is TRBJ1-1, with D possibly TRBD1 on 5 matching bases. Germline loops: CDR1 MNHNY, CDR2 SVGAGI (reference sequence). The CDR3 consists of 14 residues. Trimming shortened V by 6 bases and J by 0 bases, and 11 bases separated the two germline ends. The CDR3 protein is CASSETVMNTEAFF. In DNA, the CDR3 is TGTGCCAGCAGCGAGACAGTTATGAACACTGAAGCTTTCTTT.